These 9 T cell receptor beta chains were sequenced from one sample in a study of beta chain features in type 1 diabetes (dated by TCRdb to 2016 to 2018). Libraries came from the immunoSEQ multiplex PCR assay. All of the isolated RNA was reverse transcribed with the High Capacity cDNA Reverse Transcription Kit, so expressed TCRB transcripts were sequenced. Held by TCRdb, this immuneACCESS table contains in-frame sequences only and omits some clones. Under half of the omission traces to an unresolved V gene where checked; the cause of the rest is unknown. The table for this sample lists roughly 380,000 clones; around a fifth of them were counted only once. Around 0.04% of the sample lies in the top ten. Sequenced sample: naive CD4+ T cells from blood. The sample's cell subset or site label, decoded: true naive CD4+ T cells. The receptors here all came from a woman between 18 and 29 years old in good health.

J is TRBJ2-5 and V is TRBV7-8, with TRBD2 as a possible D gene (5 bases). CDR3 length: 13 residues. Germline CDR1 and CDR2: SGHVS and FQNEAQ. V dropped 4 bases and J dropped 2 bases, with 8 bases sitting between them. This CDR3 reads CASSSRDQETQYF. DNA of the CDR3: TGTGCCAGCAGCTCCCGGGATCAAGAGACCCAGTACTTC.

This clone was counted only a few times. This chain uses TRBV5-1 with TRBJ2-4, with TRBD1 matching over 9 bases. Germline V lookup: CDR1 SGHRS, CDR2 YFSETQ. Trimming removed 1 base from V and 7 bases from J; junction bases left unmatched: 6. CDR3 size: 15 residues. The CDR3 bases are TGCGCCAGCAGCTTGAGTGAGACAGGGGGTAACATTCAGTACTTC. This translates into CASSLSETGGNIQYF.

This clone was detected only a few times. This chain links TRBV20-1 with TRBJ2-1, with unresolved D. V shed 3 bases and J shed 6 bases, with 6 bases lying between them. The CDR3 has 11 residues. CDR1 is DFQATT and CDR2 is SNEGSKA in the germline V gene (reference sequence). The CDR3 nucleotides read TGCAGTGCTAGGGCCGTCAATGAGCAGTTCTTC. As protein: CSARAVNEQFF.

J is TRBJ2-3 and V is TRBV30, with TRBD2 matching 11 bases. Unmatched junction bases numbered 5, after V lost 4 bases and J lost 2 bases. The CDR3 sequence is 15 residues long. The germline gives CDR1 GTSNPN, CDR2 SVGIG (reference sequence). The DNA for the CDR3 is TGTGCCTGGAACAGACTAGCGGGAACCACAGATACGCAGTATTTT. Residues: CAWNRLAGTTDTQYF. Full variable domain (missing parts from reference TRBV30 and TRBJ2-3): SQTIHQWPATLVQPVGSPLSLECTVEGTSNPNLYWYRQAAGRGLQLLFYSVGIGQISSEVPQNLSASRPQDRQFILSSKKLLLSDSGFYLCAWNRLAGTTDTQYFGPGTRLTVL.

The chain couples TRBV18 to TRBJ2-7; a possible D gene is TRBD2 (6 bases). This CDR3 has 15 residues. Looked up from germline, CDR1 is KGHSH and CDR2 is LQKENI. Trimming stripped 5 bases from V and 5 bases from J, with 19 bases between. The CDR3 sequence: CASSSAGTAGNEQYF. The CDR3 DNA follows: TGTGCCAGCTCAAGTGCCGGGACGGCGGGAAACGAGCAGTACTTC.

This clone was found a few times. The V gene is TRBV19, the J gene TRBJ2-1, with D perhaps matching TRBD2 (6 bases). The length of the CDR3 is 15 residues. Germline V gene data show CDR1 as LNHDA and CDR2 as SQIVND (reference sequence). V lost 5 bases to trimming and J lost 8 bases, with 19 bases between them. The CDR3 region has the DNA TGTGCCAGTAGTCCCCGGGGAGCGGGCAGGGATGAGCAGTTCTTC. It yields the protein CASSPRGAGRDEQFF.

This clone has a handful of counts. The CDR3 DNA reads as TGTGCCAGCAGCTCCCGACTTGCAGCCAATGAGCAGTTCTTC. It codes for CASSSRLAANEQFF. The chain recombines TRBV11-2 with TRBJ2-1; D gene uncertain. Germline CDR1 SGHAT, CDR2 FQNNGV. Trimming cost V 4 bases and J 6 bases, with 13 bases left between them. This CDR3 comprises 14 residues. Complete variable domain (other parts from reference TRBV11-2 and TRBJ2-1): EAGVAQSPRYKIIEKRQSVAFWCNPISGHATLYWYQQILGQGPKLLIQFQNNGVVDDSQLPKDRFSAERLKGVDSTLKIQPAKLEDSAVYLCASSSRLAANEQFFGPGTRLTVL.

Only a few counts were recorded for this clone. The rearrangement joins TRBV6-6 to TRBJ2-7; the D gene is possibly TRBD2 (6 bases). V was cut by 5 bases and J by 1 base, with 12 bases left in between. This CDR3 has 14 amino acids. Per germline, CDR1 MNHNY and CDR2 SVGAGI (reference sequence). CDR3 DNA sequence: TGTGCCAGCAGTCCGCGGGGACGATCCTACGAGCAGTACTTC. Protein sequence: CASSPRGRSYEQYF.

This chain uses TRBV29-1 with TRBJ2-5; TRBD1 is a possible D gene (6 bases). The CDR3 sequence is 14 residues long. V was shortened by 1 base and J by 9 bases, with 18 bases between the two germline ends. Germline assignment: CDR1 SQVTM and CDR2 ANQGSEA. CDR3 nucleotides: TGCAGCGTTGAAGTTGGGACCAGGGGTGAGGCCCAGTACTTC. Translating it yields CSVEVGTRGEAQYF.